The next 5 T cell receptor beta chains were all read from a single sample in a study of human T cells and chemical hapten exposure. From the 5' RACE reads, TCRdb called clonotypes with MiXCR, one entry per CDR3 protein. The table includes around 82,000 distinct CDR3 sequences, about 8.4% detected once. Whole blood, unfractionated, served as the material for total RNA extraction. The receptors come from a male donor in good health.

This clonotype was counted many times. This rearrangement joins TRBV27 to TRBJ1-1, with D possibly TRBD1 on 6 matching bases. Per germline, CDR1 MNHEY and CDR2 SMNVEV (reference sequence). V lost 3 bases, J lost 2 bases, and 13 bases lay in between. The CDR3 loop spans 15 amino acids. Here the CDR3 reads CASSFRGGYNTEAFF. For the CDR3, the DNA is TGTGCCAGCAGTTTCAGGGGAGGGTACAACACTGAAGCTTTCTTT.

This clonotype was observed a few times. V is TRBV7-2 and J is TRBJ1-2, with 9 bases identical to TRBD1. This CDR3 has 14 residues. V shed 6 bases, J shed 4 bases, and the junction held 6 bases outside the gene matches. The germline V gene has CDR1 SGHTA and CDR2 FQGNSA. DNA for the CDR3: TGTGCCAGCAGTTTCGGGACAGGGCTCTATGGCTACACCTTC. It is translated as CASSFGTGLYGYTF. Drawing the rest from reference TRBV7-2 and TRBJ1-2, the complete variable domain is GAGVSQSPSNKVTEKGKDVELRCDPISGHTALYWYRQSLGQGLEFLIYFQGNSAPDKSGLPSDRFSAERTGGSVSTLTIQRTQQEDSAVYLCASSFGTGLYGYTFGSGTRLTVV.

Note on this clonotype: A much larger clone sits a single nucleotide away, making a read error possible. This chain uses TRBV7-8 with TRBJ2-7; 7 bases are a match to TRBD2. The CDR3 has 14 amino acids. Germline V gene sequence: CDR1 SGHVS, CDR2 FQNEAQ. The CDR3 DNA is TGTGTCAGCAGCCCGTTGGGGGGAGGGACCGAGCAGTACTTC. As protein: CVSSPLGGGTEQYF.

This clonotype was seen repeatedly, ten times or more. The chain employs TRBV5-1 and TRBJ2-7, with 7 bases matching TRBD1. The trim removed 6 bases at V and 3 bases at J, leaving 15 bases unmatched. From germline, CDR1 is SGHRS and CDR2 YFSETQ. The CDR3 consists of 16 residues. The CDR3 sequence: CASTLSPTGTNYEQYF. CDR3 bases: TGCGCCAGCACCCTGTCCCCGACAGGGACCAACTACGAGCAGTACTTC.

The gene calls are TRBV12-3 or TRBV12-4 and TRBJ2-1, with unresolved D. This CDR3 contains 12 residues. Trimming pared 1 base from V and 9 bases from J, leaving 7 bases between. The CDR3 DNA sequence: TGTGCCAGCAGTTTAGGTAGGCGTGAGCAGTTCTTC. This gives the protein CASSLGRREQFF.